This T cell receptor (beta chain) was sequenced in a study of tumour-infiltrating T cells in Burkitt lymphoma. Study as a whole: Repertoire clonality predicted overall and progression-free survival.

Here immunoSEQ multiplex PCR was the method, and the copy in TCRdb shows in-frame clones only, minus some. The repertoire holds thousands of clones, with about 81% as singletons. V lost 3 bases and J 5 bases, leaving 13 bases between the germline ends. Per germline, CDR1 KGHSH and CDR2 LQKENI. CDR3 size: 15 residues. The source is a human donor with diffuse large B-cell lymphoma. Some clones in this sample may be carry-over from other donors' samples. Sequencing input: tumor tissue. The chain employs TRBV18 and TRBJ2-2, with D possibly TRBD2 on 6 matching bases. The CDR3 DNA follows: TGTGCCAGCTCACCGGAGGGGTACGCTACCGGGGAGCTGTTTTTT. This translates into CASSPEGYATGELFF.